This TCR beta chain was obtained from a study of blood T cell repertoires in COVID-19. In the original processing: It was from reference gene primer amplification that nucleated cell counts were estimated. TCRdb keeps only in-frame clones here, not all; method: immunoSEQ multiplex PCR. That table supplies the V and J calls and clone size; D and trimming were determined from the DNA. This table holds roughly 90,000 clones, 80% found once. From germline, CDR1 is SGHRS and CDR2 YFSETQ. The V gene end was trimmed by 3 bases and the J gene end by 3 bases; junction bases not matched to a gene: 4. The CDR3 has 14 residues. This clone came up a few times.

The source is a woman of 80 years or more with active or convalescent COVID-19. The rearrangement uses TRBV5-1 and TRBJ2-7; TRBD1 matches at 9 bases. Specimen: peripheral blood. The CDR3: CASSSATGGYEQYF. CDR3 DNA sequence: TGCGCCAGCAGCTCCGCGACAGGGGGCTACGAGCAGTACTTC.